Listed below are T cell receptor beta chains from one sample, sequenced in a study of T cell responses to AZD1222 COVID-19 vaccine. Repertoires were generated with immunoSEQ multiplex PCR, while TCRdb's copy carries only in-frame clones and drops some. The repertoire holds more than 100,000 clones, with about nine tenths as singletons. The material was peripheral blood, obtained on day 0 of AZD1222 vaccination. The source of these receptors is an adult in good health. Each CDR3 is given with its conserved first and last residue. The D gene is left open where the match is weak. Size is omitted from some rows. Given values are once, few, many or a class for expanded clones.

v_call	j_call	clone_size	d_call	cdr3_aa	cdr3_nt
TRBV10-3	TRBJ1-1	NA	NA	CAISGTDTGGTEAFF	TGTGCCATCAGTGGGACAGACACCGGGGGGACTGAAGCTTTCTTT
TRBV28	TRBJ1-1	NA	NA	CASSFLSGADTEAFF	TGTGCCAGCAGTTTCCTATCAGGGGCTGACACTGAAGCTTTCTTT
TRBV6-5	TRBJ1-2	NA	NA	CASSRTGDGYTF	TGTGCCAGCTCACGCACGGGGGATGGCTACACCTTC
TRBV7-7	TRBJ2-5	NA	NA	CASLRDLQETQYF	TGTGCCAGCCTGAGGGACTTGCAAGAGACCCAGTACTTC
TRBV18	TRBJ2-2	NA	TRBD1	CASSPRGQGATGELFF	TGTGCCAGCTCACCAAGGGGACAGGGGGCTACCGGGGAGCTGTTTTTT
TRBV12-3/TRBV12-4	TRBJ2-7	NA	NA	CASSSGQNYEQYF	TGTGCCAGCAGTTCCGGACAGAACTACGAGCAGTACTTC
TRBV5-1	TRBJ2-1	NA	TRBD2	CASSTGFWGGAKSLHNEQFF	TGCGCCAGCAGCACTGGTTTTTGGGGGGGAGCAAAGTCCCTACACAATGAGCAGTTCTTC
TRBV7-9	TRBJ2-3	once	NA	CASSPLRQTSTDTQYF	TGTGCCAGCAGCCCTCTCCGTCAAACTAGCACAGATACGCAGTATTTT
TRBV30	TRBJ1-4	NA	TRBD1	CASQGAPYIATNEKLFF	TGTGCCTCCCAGGGGGCCCCTTACATTGCAACTAATGAAAAACTGTTTTTT
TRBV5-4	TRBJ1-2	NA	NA	CASSLAGGGGYTF	TGTGCCAGCAGCTTGGCGGGGGGAGGTGGCTACACCTTC
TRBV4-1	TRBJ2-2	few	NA	CASSPGDTGELFF	TGCGCCAGCAGCCCCGGGGACACCGGGGAGCTGTTTTTT
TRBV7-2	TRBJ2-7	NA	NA	CASSLGASYEQYF	TGTGCCAGCAGCTTAGGGGCTTCCTACGAGCAGTACTTC
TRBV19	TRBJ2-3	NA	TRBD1	CASSGGGQGYTDTQYF	TGTGCCAGTAGTGGCGGCGGACAGGGCTACACAGATACGCAGTATTTT
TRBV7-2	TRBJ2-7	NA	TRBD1	CASSLEGTVTEQYF	TGTGCCAGCAGCTTAGAGGGGACAGTCACCGAGCAGTACTTC
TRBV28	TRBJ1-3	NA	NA	CASSTQGFGNTIYF	TGTGCCAGCAGTACACAGGGTTTCGGAAACACCATATATTTT
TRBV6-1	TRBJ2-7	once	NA	CASSEEVLPIYEQYF	TGTGCCAGCAGTGAAGAGGTCCTTCCCATCTACGAGCAGTACTTC
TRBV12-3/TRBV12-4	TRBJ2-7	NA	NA	CASSVTYEQYF	TGTGCCAGCAGTGTGACCTACGAGCAGTACTTC
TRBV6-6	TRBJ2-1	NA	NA	CASSQSVGGLAYNEQFF	TGTGCCAGCAGTCAGTCGGTGGGGGGGCTTGCATACAATGAGCAGTTCTTC
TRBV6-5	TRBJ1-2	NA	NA	CASSDSTIGREGYTF	TGTGCCAGCAGTGACTCGACCATCGGACGGGAAGGCTACACCTTC
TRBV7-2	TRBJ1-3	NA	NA	CASSPFSSGNTIYF	TGTGCCAGCAGCCCGTTTAGCTCTGGAAACACCATATATTTT
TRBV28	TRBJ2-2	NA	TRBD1	CASSSRQGTVGELFF	TGTGCCAGCAGTTCGCGACAGGGGACCGTCGGGGAGCTGTTTTTT
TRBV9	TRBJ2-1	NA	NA	CASSSYGLAGNEQFF	TGTGCCAGCAGCTCATATGGACTCGCGGGTAATGAGCAGTTCTTC
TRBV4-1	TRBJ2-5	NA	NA	CASSQVPGAPPQYF	TGCGCCAGCAGCCAAGTTCCAGGGGCCCCCCCCCAGTACTTC
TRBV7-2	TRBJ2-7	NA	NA	CASSSTSGYEQYF	TGTGCCAGCAGCTCCACGTCAGGCTACGAGCAGTACTTC
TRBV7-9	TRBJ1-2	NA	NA	CASSLSGYGYTF	TGTGCCAGCAGCTTGTCCGGCTATGGCTACACCTTC
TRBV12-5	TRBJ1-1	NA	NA	CASGLVVGQPYEAFF	TGTGCTAGTGGTTTGGTAGTAGGACAGCCCTATGAAGCTTTCTTT
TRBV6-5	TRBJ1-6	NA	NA	CASRPYRDGTPLHF	TGTGCCAGCAGACCATACAGGGATGGGACACCCCTCCACTTT
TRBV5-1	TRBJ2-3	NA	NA	CASSILGGDTQYF	TGCGCCAGCAGCATCCTTGGGGGTGATACGCAGTATTTT
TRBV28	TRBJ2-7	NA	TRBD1	CASSTTGAPYEQYF	TGTGCCAGCAGCACGACAGGGGCCCCCTACGAGCAGTACTTC
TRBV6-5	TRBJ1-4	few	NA	CASRPQGATNEKLFF	TGTGCCAGCAGGCCCCAAGGGGCGACTAATGAAAAACTGTTTTTT
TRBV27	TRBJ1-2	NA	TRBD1	CASSLTGTAPGYGYTF	TGTGCCAGCAGTTTAACTGGGACAGCCCCGGGCTATGGCTACACCTTC
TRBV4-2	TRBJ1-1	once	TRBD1	CASSQAGGREAFF	TGTGCCAGCAGCCAGGCAGGGGGCCGTGAAGCTTTCTTT
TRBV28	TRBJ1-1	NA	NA	CASGPLDLNTEAFF	TGTGCCAGTGGGCCCCTGGACCTGAACACTGAAGCTTTCTTT
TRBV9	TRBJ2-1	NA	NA	CASSVGLGAYNEQFF	TGTGCCAGCAGCGTAGGCTTAGGGGCATACAATGAGCAGTTCTTC
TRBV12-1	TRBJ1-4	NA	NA	CASSFVAEKLFF	TGTGCCAGCAGCTTTGTGGCTGAAAAACTGTTTTTT
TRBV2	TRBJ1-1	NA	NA	CASSAGKNTEAFF	TGTGCCAGCAGTGCGGGCAAAAACACTGAAGCTTTCTTT
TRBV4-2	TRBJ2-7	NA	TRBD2	CASSQDKSGASYEQYF	TGTGCCAGCAGCCAAGATAAAAGCGGGGCCTCCTACGAGCAGTACTTC
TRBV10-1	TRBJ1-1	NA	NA	CARRGTEAFF	TGCGCCAGGAGGGGCACTGAAGCTTTCTTT
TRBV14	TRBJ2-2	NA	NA	CASSQGFGSRDGRHTGELFF	TGTGCCAGCAGCCAAGGATTCGGAAGTAGGGACGGGCGACACACCGGGGAGCTGTTTTTT
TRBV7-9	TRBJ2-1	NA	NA	CASSLLGGGGPKVEQFF	TGTGCCAGCAGCTTACTGGGGGGCGGGGGCCCGAAGGTTGAGCAGTTCTTC
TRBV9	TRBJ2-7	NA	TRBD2	CASSVGLADYEQYF	TGTGCCAGCAGCGTCGGACTAGCGGACTACGAGCAGTACTTC
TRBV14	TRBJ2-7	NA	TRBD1	CASSQRPGQGSYEQYF	TGTGCCAGCAGCCAGAGACCGGGACAGGGATCCTACGAGCAGTACTTC